This T cell receptor beta chain is from a study of blood T cells in healthy people across ages. Then a second PCR, running roughly 6 to 12 cycles, was carried out with a sample-barcoded 5' primer and a J-beta primer mix. Every single cDNA molecule received a tag from a template-switch adaptor with 12 random nucleotides. TCRdb used MiXCR to reprocess the 5' RACE reads, holding one entry per CDR3 protein. Here the sample spans over 1,500,000 distinct CDR3 sequences, roughly two fifths being singletons. This clonotype was seen a few times. Its target is unknown. General study points: Samples with more naive T cells showed higher observed beta diversity. Older age coincided with a roughly linear decline in TCR beta diversity per million T cells.

Trimming shortened V by 11 bases and J by 6 bases, and 13 bases separated the two germline ends. The CDR3 totals 11 residues. Per sample, at least 5 micrograms of total RNA were extracted. This sequence originates from a human donor in good health. The V call is TRBV12-3 or TRBV12-4, the J call TRBJ1-2, with D possibly TRBD1 on 6 matching bases. Sequenced input: blood. CDR3 nucleotide sequence: TGTGCCGTACGGGACACCCATGGCTACACCTTC. Protein: CAVRDTHGYTF.